This TCR beta chain was recovered during a study of regulatory T cells in long-lasting Graves disease. Across the whole study: Newly diagnosed Graves' patients had under 3 months of antithyroid drugs.

In building TCR beta libraries, iRepertoire HTBI primers were used together with Arm-PCR of CDR3 regions. TCRdb re-analysed the multiplex PCR reads in MiXCR, keeping a single row per CDR3 protein. The repertoire holds hundreds of thousands of distinct CDR3 sequences, with approximately 15% as singletons. Deletions cut 1 base from V and 4 bases from J, with 11 bases between. Germline-derived CDR1 and CDR2 are SGDLS and YYNGEE. The CDR3 contains 14 residues. The study's findings and limits: Persistent Graves' patients showed reduced TCR diversity versus newly diagnosed patients. Clonotypes that were public and shared totalled about 2,500 in persistent patients versus 900 to 1,000 in new patients.

The time point denotes: newly diagnosed GD, antithyroid drugs for less than 3 months. Making the TCR library involved RNA that had been extracted from PBMCs. The authors drew approximately 9 milliliters of peripheral blood into EDTA tubes. About this clonotype: Its target is not known.

These data were also reused for a study on T cells in Graves' hyperthyroidism and ophthalmopathy.

The input for sequencing was peripheral blood mononuclear cells (PBMCs), taken at new diagnosis, from a patient treated with antithyroid drugs. This chain links TRBV9 with TRBJ1-2; TRBD1 is a possible D gene (6 bases). The TCR comes from a man aged 35 to 55 with Graves disease. The CDR3 sequence is CASSVNLGAYGYTF. The CDR3 nucleotides are TGTGCCAGCAGCGTAAACTTGGGGGCCTATGGCTACACCTTC. The entire variable domain, with the rest obtained from reference TRBV9 and TRBJ1-2, is as follows: DSGVTQTPKHLITATGQRVTLRCSPRSGDLSVYWYQQSLDQGLQFLIQYYNGEERAKGNILERFSAQQFPDLHSELNLSSLELGDSALYFCASSVNLGAYGYTFGSGTRLTVV.